This TCR beta chain was retrieved from a study of cytotoxic CD8 clonotypes in ibrutinib-treated CLL. About the research overall: Specimens for response were gathered following a median roughly twelve months of therapy, spanning 6 to 36. The study, taken as a whole, reports: Measured clonality at baseline was greater than in age-matched healthy donors and tracked with circulating CD8+ T-cell counts. Clonality went up at ibrutinib response and then declined back toward baseline at progression.

Comments on this clone: Antigen: not known.

The CDR3 runs to 15 residues. Germline-derived CDR1 and CDR2 are SSHAT and FNYEAQ (reference sequence). Germline trimming cut 5 bases from V and 9 bases from J; bases unmatched to any gene: 6. Libraries were prepared by immunoSEQ multiplex PCR; TCRdb keeps only in-frame clonotypes and omits some of them. The repertoire holds 60,000 or so clones, less than 75% seen once, with roughly 14% in the top ten. The receptor comes from a human donor with chronic lymphocytic leukemia. This material consisted of PBMCs, taken after 12 months of ibrutinib treatment. This chain connects TRBV7-7 to TRBJ2-1; TRBD2 matches at 14 bases. CDR3 in amino acids: CASSATSGGEGEQFF. As DNA, the CDR3 is TGTGCCAGCAGCGCGACTAGCGGGGGGGAGGGTGAGCAGTTCTTC.